This entry describes one TCR beta chain. The source of the sample is a study of blood T cell repertoires in COVID-19. The overall study: The study drew acute and convalescent COVID-19 samples from the United States, Italy and Spain. From T cells, B-cell-depleted T cells, or PBMCs came the material, which was cDNA or gDNA.

CDR1 and CDR2 (germline): MDHEN, SYDVKM. The CDR3 has 16 amino acids. After removal of 4 bases from V and 0 bases from J, the junction contained 4 bases not matched to a gene. In the study's own analysis: Estimated nucleated cell counts came from reference gene primer amplification. Profiled with immunoSEQ multiplex PCR; TCRdb holds only in-frame clones, not every one. D and trimming were read from the DNA, whereas the V and J calls and clone size are those reported in that table. The sample lists approximately 270,000 clones, more than 85% occurring once. Individuals in the exposed group had encountered a COVID-19 case within 2 weeks preceding study entry.

This clonotype was obtained from a middle-aged man who had been exposed to COVID-19. This chain links TRBV28 with TRBJ2-3, with TRBD1 matching over 10 bases. What was sequenced was PBMCs or T cells enriched from blood (not recorded which). The CDR3 DNA sequence: TGTGCCAGCAGTTCGCCGGGACAGGGGAGCACAGATACGCAGTATTTT. This sequence encodes CASSSPGQGSTDTQYF.